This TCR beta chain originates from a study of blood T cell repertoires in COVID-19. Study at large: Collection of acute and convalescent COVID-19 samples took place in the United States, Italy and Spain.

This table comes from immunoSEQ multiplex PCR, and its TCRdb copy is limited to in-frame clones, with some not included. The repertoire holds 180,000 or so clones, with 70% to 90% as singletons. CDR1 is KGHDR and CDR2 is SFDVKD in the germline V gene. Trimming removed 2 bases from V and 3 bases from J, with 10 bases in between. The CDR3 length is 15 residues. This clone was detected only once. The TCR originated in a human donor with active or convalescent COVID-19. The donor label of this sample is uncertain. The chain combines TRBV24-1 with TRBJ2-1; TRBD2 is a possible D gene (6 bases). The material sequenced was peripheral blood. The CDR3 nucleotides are TGTGCCACCAGTGATTCCTGGGGGGTCTACAATGAGCAGTTCTTC. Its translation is CATSDSWGVYNEQFF.